These 23 T cell receptor beta chains were all obtained from the same sample, sequenced in a study of T cells in localized non-small cell lung cancer. Produced via immunoSEQ multiplex PCR; TCRdb's table is partial and in-frame only. This table has several thousand clones, roughly 45% appearing once. The sample consisted of lung tumor tissue, taken before any cancer treatment. The receptors derive from a man aged 40 to 75 with stage III lung adenocarcinoma.

By its share, this clone is medium-sized. The same CDR3 can be traced to other DNA sequences in this sample. This chain joins TRBV9 and TRBJ2-7, with TRBD1 matching 7 bases. The length of the CDR3 is 14 residues. Germline CDR1 and CDR2: SGDLS and YYNGEE. V dropped 4 bases and J dropped 3; count of bases not matched to a gene: 7. In DNA form, the CDR3 reads TGTGCCAGCAGCCCGGGTGGGGACAGCTACGAGCAGTACTTC. Protein sequence: CASSPGGDSYEQYF. The full variable domain, its missing parts supplied by reference TRBV9 and TRBJ2-7, is DSGVTQTPKHLITATGQRVTLRCSPRSGDLSVYWYQQSLDQGLQFLIQYYNGEERAKGNILERFSAQQFPDLHSELNLSSLELGDSALYFCASSPGGDSYEQYFGPGTRLTVT.

The sample holds a few counts of this clone. This chain connects TRBV11-3 to TRBJ2-3, with D unclear. Per germline, CDR1 SGHNT and CDR2 YENEEA. The ends were cut back, 3 bases at V and 13 bases at J, with 20 bases in the middle. CDR3 size: 14 residues. The CDR3 protein is CASSFGPRRMDKYF. The CDR3 DNA is TGTGCCAGCAGCTTCGGCCCCCGAAGGATGGATAAGTATTTT.

CDR3: CASRSSRDRNEAFF. The CDR3 DNA is TGTGCCAGTCGATCGTCGCGGGACAGAAATGAAGCTTTCTTT. The chain is built from TRBV6-4 and TRBJ1-1; 7 bases agree with TRBD1. This CDR3 has 14 amino acids. The V and J ends lost 9 bases and 7 bases, in that order; junction bases with no gene match: 14. The germline V gene has CDR1 MRHNA and CDR2 SNTAGT.

The genes are TRBV2 and TRBJ2-1; TRBD2 matches at 10 bases. Unmatched junction bases numbered 6, after V lost 8 bases and J lost 5 bases. The CDR3 has 14 residues. From germline, CDR1 is SNHLY and CDR2 FYNNEI. The chain's CDR3 is CASGRTSGDNEQFF. As DNA, the CDR3 is TGTGCCAGCGGACGGACTAGCGGAGACAATGAGCAGTTCTTC.

There are a few counts of this clone. This chain uses TRBV29-1 with TRBJ1-2; D is undetermined. The CDR3 runs to 12 residues. V was pared by 7 bases and J by 4 bases, with 13 bases between. The germline gives CDR1 SQVTM, CDR2 ANQGSEA. CDR3 in amino acids: CSAAVGVYGYTF. The CDR3 region has the DNA TGCAGCGCCGCGGTGGGCGTCTATGGCTACACCTTC.

The genes are TRBV9 and TRBJ2-7; no firm D call. Trimming left V 0 bases short and J 5 bases short, with 15 bases between. CDR1 and CDR2 from the germline V gene are SGDLS and YYNGEE. This CDR3 contains 15 residues. In nucleotides, the CDR3 is TGTGCCAGCAGCGTAGGTCCCTCTTTTATCGACGAGCAGTACTTC. Translating it yields CASSVGPSFIDEQYF.

The chain is built from TRBV11-3 and TRBJ2-3; 7 bases map to TRBD1. Per germline, CDR1 SGHNT and CDR2 YENEEA. The ends lost 1 base at V and 2 bases at J; junction bases unmatched: 9. The CDR3 is 17 amino acids. CDR3 nucleotides: TGTGCCAGCAGCTTAGGCAGGAACAGGGGCTTCACAGATACGCAGTATTTT. It yields the protein CASSLGRNRGFTDTQYF.

By proportion, this clone is medium-sized. V and J are TRBV10-3 and TRBJ1-5; TRBD1 aligns across 7 bases. The V segment lost 3 bases and the J segment 3 bases; nucleotides outside the gene matches: 8. Germline V gene lookup returns CDR1 ENHRY and CDR2 SYGVKD. CDR3 length: 16 amino acids. CDR3 DNA sequence: TGTGCCATCAGTGATCGGGCGACAGGGACCAATCAGCCCCAGCATTTT. Translated, it gives CAISDRATGTNQPQHF.

This clone was counted between two and nine times. V gene TRBV6-1 combines with J gene TRBJ1-4; a possible D gene is TRBD1 (5 bases). CDR1 MNHNS and CDR2 SASEGT come from the germline V gene. The CDR3 is 16 residues long. V was trimmed by 0 bases and J by 7 bases, leaving 15 bases between them. The CDR3 DNA reads TGTGCCAGCAGTGAAGCGCAGGGCCATAGGGGTGAAAAACTGTTTTTT. Its translation: CASSEAQGHRGEKLFF.

This clone was detected only a few times. This chain links TRBV6-8 with TRBJ2-7; no clear D. Germline V gene lookup returns CDR1 MNHGY and CDR2 SAAAGT. CDR3 length: 13 residues. V was trimmed by 7 bases and J by 6 bases, leaving 16 bases between them. CDR3 DNA sequence: TGTGCCAGCACCCGCCGGTACCCGGGCGAGCAGTACTTC. This gives the protein CASTRRYPGEQYF.

This clone was seen more than once but under ten times. The rearrangement joins TRBV19 to TRBJ1-3; D not resolved. V lost 10 bases, J lost 0 bases, and 7 bases lay in between. CDR1 and CDR2 from the germline V gene are LNHDA and SQIVND (reference sequence). The CDR3 sequence is 12 residues long. The CDR3 loop reads CATRTSGNTIYF. CDR3 in DNA: TGTGCCACCCGGACCTCTGGAAACACCATATATTTT.

Only a few counts were recorded for this clone. V is TRBV29-1 and J is TRBJ2-4; D ambiguous. Germline assignment: CDR1 SQVTM and CDR2 ANQGSEA. V gave up 6 bases and J gave up 0 bases, with 15 bases separating them. CDR3 size: 15 residues. CDR3 sequence: CSVQPLPLAKNIQYF. The DNA of the CDR3 is TGCAGCGTCCAACCTCTGCCGCTAGCCAAAAACATTCAGTACTTC.

By share of the sample, this clone is medium-sized. The chain joins TRBV6-8 to TRBJ1-1; tentatively, D is TRBD1 (6 bases). CDR1 is MNHGY and CDR2 is SAAAGT in the germline V gene. CDR3 length: 15 residues. Between the trimmed V and J ends, which lost 6 bases and 1 base, there was a span of 15 bases. The CDR3 coding sequence is TGTGCCAGCAGCCCCCAGGGGCCAGCGAACACTGAAGCTTTCTTT. It yields the protein CASSPQGPANTEAFF.

There are a few counts of this clone. The chain recombines TRBV11-3 with TRBJ1-4, with no clear D. The V end lost 1 base, the J end lost 7 bases, and 13 bases lay between the germline ends. The CDR3 is 15 amino acids. CDR1 is SGHNT, CDR2 YENEEA, per germline. The CDR3 reads CASSLGTGKGEKLFF. The CDR3 bases are TGTGCCAGCAGCTTAGGGACCGGGAAGGGTGAAAAACTGTTTTTT.

This clone has more than one count but fewer than ten. The gene calls are TRBV6-7 and TRBJ1-1; D not certain. TRBV6-7 is known as an ORF, though its function is uncertain. Trimming cost V 7 bases and J 3 bases, with 6 bases left between them. This CDR3 region has 11 residues. DNA of the CDR3: TGTGCCAGCACCCTTTACACTGAAGCTTTCTTT. This translates into CASTLYTEAFF.

The gene calls are TRBV10-3 and TRBJ2-7; D is ambiguous. The CDR3 has 14 residues. Deletions cut 3 bases from V and 2 bases from J, with 11 bases between. Germline lookup yields CDR1 ENHRY and CDR2 SYGVKD. The CDR3 spells CAISDVPETYEQYF. The CDR3 DNA sequence: TGTGCCATCAGTGATGTGCCAGAGACCTACGAGCAGTACTTC.

The chain carries TRBV30 and TRBJ2-1; 9 bases are a match to TRBD2. The germline V gene has CDR1 GTSNPN and CDR2 SVGIG (reference sequence). V was clipped by 2 bases and J by 6 bases; unmatched bases: 5. The CDR3 extends over 14 amino acids. CDR3 coding DNA: TGTGCCTGGAGTAGTAGCGGGAGAACCAATGAGCAGTTCTTC. Translating it yields CAWSSSGRTNEQFF.

This chain joins TRBV29-1 and TRBJ2-7; TRBD1 matches at 9 bases. The CDR3 has 12 amino acids. J was trimmed by 5 bases and V by 6 bases; bases with no gene match: 5. Germline assignment: CDR1 SQVTM and CDR2 ANQGSEA. CDR3 residues: CSVWTGVNEQYF. In DNA form, the CDR3 reads TGCAGCGTCTGGACAGGGGTTAACGAGCAGTACTTC.

CDR3 in DNA: TGTGCCAGTAGTATTGCACAGGGAAGCGAGCAGTACTTC. Translated: CASSIAQGSEQYF. The chain employs TRBV19 and TRBJ2-7; D possibly corresponds to TRBD1 (6 bases). Trimming shortened V by 3 bases and J by 6 bases, and 12 bases separated the two germline ends. Germline lookup yields CDR1 LNHDA and CDR2 SQIVND (reference sequence). This CDR3 is built from 13 residues.

This chain joins TRBV25-1 and TRBJ1-4; a weak D match, TRBD1 (6 bases). CDR3 length: 15 residues. V lost 3 bases and J 5 bases, leaving 13 bases between the germline ends. In germline, CDR1 is MGHDK, CDR2 SYGVNS. CDR3 sequence (DNA): TGTGCCAGCAGTGAGCCTAGGGGGGAGAATGAAAAACTGTTTTTT. It encodes CASSEPRGENEKLFF.

V usage is TRBV5-1 and J usage is TRBJ2-3, with 9 bases lining up with TRBD2. This CDR3 contains 17 residues. The germline V gene has CDR1 SGHRS and CDR2 YFSETQ. V lost 1 base, J lost 5 bases, and 11 bases stayed unmatched. CDR3 protein: CASSLSRGGRAGDTQYF. CDR3 sequence (DNA): TGCGCCAGCAGCTTGTCAAGAGGCGGGAGGGCGGGAGATACGCAGTATTTT.

The sample holds a few counts of this clone. The chain employs TRBV6-8 and TRBJ2-3; no firm D call. V lost 5 bases to trimming and J lost 5 bases, with 8 bases between them. The CDR3 spans 12 residues. In germline, CDR1 is MNHGY, CDR2 SAAAGT. The CDR3 DNA sequence: TGTGCCAGCAGTACTACCGGAGATACGCAGTATTTT. Its translation: CASSTTGDTQYF.

This clone was counted only a few times. The rearrangement uses TRBV9 and TRBJ1-1, with D possibly being TRBD1 (6 bases). Trimming pared 4 bases from V and 4 bases from J, leaving 14 bases between. This CDR3 contains 14 residues. CDR1 is SGDLS and CDR2 is YYNGEE in the germline V gene. The CDR3 here is CASSPSSGVTEAFF. Here the CDR3 DNA reads TGTGCCAGCAGCCCAAGCTCAGGGGTCACTGAAGCTTTCTTT.